The T cell receptor (beta chain) under discussion was sequenced for a study of T cell responses to AZD1222 COVID-19 vaccine. TCRdb's table, derived via immunoSEQ multiplex PCR, lists solely in-frame clones and lacks some. Of around 78,000 clones in the sample, less than 95% were seen once. The study, taken as a whole, reports: Along spike, vaccine-associated CD4 TCRs were found throughout, with dominance at 160-218 and 743-854. Clonal diversity may have been underestimated, and the donors were mostly white British, with more females than males. No day 14 peak samples; only post-peak repertoires were characterized.

Samples with a second dose at about 4 or about 12 weeks were pooled together. As concerns this clone: The antigen is undetermined.

CDR3 length: 13 amino acids. The germline gives CDR1 SNHLY, CDR2 FYNNEI. V lost 8 bases and J lost 6, with 16 bases in between. The chain uses TRBV2 and TRBJ1-2; D is possibly TRBD1 (5 bases). The clonotype comes from an adult who received the AZD1222 COVID-19 vaccine. The sample was peripheral blood, taken 28 days after the second AZD1222 dose. The CDR3 nucleotides read TGTGCCAGCCTCCCTAGTGAGGGACATGGCTACACCTTC. Its protein is CASLPSEGHGYTF.